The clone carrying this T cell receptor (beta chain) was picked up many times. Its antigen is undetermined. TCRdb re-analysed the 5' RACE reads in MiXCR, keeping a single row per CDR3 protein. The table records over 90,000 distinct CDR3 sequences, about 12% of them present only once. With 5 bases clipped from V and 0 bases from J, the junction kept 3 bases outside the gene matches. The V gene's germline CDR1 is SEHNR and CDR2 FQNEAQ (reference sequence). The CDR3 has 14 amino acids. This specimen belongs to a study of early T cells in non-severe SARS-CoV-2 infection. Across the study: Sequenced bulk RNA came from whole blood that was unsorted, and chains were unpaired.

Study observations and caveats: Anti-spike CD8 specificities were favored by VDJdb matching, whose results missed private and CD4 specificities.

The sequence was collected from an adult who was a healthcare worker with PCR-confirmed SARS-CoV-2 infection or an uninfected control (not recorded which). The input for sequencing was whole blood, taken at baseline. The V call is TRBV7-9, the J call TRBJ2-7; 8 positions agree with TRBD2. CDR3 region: CASSPSGSSYEQYF. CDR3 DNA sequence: TGTGCCAGCAGCCCCAGCGGGAGCTCCTACGAGCAGTACTTC. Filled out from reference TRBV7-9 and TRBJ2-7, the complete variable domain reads DTGVSQNPRHKITKRGQNVTFRCDPISEHNRLYWYRQTLGQGPEFLTYFQNEAQLEKSRLLSDRFSAERPKGSFSTLEIQRTEQGDSAMYLCASSPSGSSYEQYFGPGTRLTVT.